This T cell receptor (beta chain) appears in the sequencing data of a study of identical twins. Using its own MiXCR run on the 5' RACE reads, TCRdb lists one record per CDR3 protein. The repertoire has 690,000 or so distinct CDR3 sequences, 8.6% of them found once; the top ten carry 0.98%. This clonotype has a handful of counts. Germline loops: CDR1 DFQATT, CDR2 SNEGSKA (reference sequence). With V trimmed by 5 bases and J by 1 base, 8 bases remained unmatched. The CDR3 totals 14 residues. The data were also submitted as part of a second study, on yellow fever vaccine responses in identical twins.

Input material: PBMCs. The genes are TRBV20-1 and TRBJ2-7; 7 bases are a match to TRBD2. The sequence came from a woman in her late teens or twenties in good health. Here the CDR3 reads CSAGIGGRSYEQYF. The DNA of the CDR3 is TGCAGTGCTGGAATTGGCGGGAGATCCTACGAGCAGTACTTC.